This paragraph covers one T cell receptor (beta chain) sequence. Its specificity is unknown. This record belongs to a study of response to subunit inactivated influenza vaccine. TCRdb independently ran MiXCR on the RT-PCR reads; one entry per CDR3 protein. The data contain around 200,000 distinct CDR3 sequences, approximately 14% of them singletons. Trimming shortened V by 5 bases and J by 2 bases, and 19 bases separated the two germline ends. The CDR3 has 16 amino acids. The germline gives CDR1 SEHNR, CDR2 FQNEAQ (reference sequence). Points from the study as a whole: Authors suggested seasonal influenza vaccinations each recruit few new T cells.

J is TRBJ2-7 and V is TRBV7-9, with D maybe TRBD2 (6 bases). This clonotype originated in a man in his fifties or sixties who received an inactivated influenza vaccine. Sequenced here: CD8+ T cells sorted from PBMCs, sampled roughly 5 days after vaccination. The CDR3: CASSDPNRDSPYEQYF. The CDR3 coding sequence is TGTGCCAGCAGCGACCCCAACCGGGACTCCCCCTACGAGCAGTACTTC.